The 10 T cell receptor beta chains below were found in one sample sequenced in a study of T cell responses to AZD1222 COVID-19 vaccine. Profiled with immunoSEQ multiplex PCR; TCRdb holds only in-frame clones, not every one. The sample has about 110,000 clones, roughly 87% seen once. Sample: peripheral blood, taken on day 0 of AZD1222 vaccination. Receptors originate from an adult in good health.

DNA for the CDR3: TGTGCCAGCAGCATGACAGGACGGAGCTCCTATAATTCACCCCTCCACTTT. Translating gives CASSMTGRSSYNSPLHF. The chain couples TRBV5-4 to TRBJ1-6; tentative D call: TRBD1 (6 bases). CDR3 length equals 17 residues. With 4 bases removed from V and 0 bases from J, the gap between germline ends came to 14 bases. CDR1 and CDR2 (germline): SGHNT, YYREEE (reference sequence).

This sequence joins TRBV4-2 and TRBJ2-2, with a weak D call TRBD1 (6 bases). CDR3 length: 17 residues. Germline V gene data show CDR1 as LGHNA and CDR2 as YNFKEQ. The V gene lost 0 bases and the J gene lost 0 bases, with 11 bases spanning the gap. CDR3 in amino acids: CASSQDQTGTNTGELFF. CDR3 bases: TGTGCCAGCAGCCAAGATCAAACAGGGACGAACACCGGGGAGCTGTTTTTT.

This clone was seen a handful of times. The chain has TRBV2 and TRBJ1-2; 8 nucleotides align to TRBD1. The CDR3 runs to 12 residues. CDR1 and CDR2 (germline): SNHLY, FYNNEI. J gave up 8 bases and V 6 bases, and 5 bases lay outside the gene matches. The DNA for the CDR3 is TGTGCCAGCAGGGGGACAGGCCAAGGCTACACCTTC. It yields the protein CASRGTGQGYTF.

The chain is built from TRBV15 and TRBJ1-5, with 9 bases lining up with TRBD1. After removal of 1 base from V and 5 bases from J, the junction contained 0 bases not matched to a gene. The CDR3 is made up of 14 amino acids. Germline assignment: CDR1 LNHNV and CDR2 YYDKDF (reference sequence). CDR3 DNA sequence: TGTGCCACCAGCAGAGGACAGGGGGATCAGCCCCAGCATTTT. This encodes CATSRGQGDQPQHF.

This sequence joins TRBV13 and TRBJ2-7; tentative D call: TRBD1 (5 bases). This CDR3 has 14 amino acids. Germline assignment: CDR1 PRHDT and CDR2 FYEKMQ (reference sequence). Trimming shortened V by 5 bases and J by 0 bases, and 11 bases separated the two germline ends. CDR3 region: CASSPRVDSYEQYF. The CDR3 DNA reads as TGTGCCAGCAGCCCCAGGGTGGACTCCTACGAGCAGTACTTC.

V gene TRBV6-2 or TRBV6-3 combines with J gene TRBJ1-5, with D possibly matching TRBD1 (5 bases). This CDR3 comprises 14 residues. V dropped 4 bases and J dropped 4 bases, with 11 bases sitting between them. Germline V gene data show CDR1 as MNHEY and CDR2 as SVGEGT. The CDR3 sequence is CASSFAGWNQPQHF. As DNA, the CDR3 is TGTGCCAGCAGTTTTGCAGGGTGGAATCAGCCCCAGCATTTT.

The rearrangement uses TRBV23-1 and TRBJ1-4; D gene uncertain. TRBV23-1 has ORF status, its function being uncertain. V lost 2 bases and J lost 10, with 23 bases in between. This CDR3 spans 17 amino acids. CDR3: CASSQIPRGAHRGKLFF. The CDR3 nucleotides are TGCGCCAGCAGTCAAATCCCCCGCGGTGCCCATCGTGGAAAACTGTTTTTT.

A remark on this clone: An end of the junction does not agree with germline; a read error may underlie this. The rearrangement uses TRBV10-3 and TRBJ1-6, with 7 bases fitting TRBD1. Germline values: CDR1 ENHRY, CDR2 SYGVKD. CDR3 length equals 12 residues. CDR3 in DNA: TGCCCTTCACAGGGGACAAATTCACCCCTCCACTTT. Encoded protein: CPSQGTNSPLHF.

The V call is TRBV28, the J call TRBJ1-2, with D possibly matching TRBD1 (6 bases). Trimming took 2 bases from V and 0 from J, leaving 10 bases between them. The CDR3 extends over 15 amino acids. Germline CDR1 reads MDHEN; CDR2 reads SYDVKM. The DNA of the CDR3 is TGTGCCAGCAGTTTAGGGGGCGGTGCTAACTATGGCTACACCTTC. This codes for CASSLGGGANYGYTF.

The rearrangement joins TRBV3-1 (or the pseudogene TRBV3-2) to TRBJ1-3; D remains unclear. This CDR3 region has 18 residues. The V gene lost 3 bases and the J gene lost 0 bases, with 18 bases spanning the gap. Germline assignment: CDR1 LGHDT and CDR2 YNNKEL (reference sequence). For the CDR3, the DNA is TGTGCCAGCAGCCAGACTCCCGCCGGCAGTCGCTCTGGAAACACCATATATTTT. This sequence encodes CASSQTPAGSRSGNTIYF.